The 27 T cell receptor beta chains reported below all come from one sample, sequenced in a study of vaccination and CD4 T cells after COVID-19. These receptors lack a known antigen. Sequence data for DNA of cultured CD4+ T cells were generated by the Oncomine TCR Beta short-read assay. TCRdb recomputed calls from the PCR reads with MiXCR, one row per CDR3 protein. The sample has about 17,000 distinct CDR3 sequences; about 61% are singletons. The sample's treatment: roughly nine-day PBMC culture with coronavirus spike peptide pools or control peptides (ViraFEST assay). Source material: CD4+ T cells from blood, cultured in vitro. The receptors originated from a human donor who had recovered from COVID-19.

The chain couples TRBV7-3 to TRBJ2-1; 11 bases are a match to TRBD2. This CDR3 is built from 17 residues. Germline V CDR1 and CDR2: SGHTA, FQGTGA. The J segment lost 4 bases and the V segment lost 1 base, leaving 6 bases of the junction unmatched. CDR3 loop: CASSLKRLAGPYNEQFF. In nucleotides, the CDR3 is TGTGCCAGCAGCTTAAAACGACTAGCGGGACCTTACAATGAGCAGTTCTTC. The full variable domain, its missing parts supplied by reference TRBV7-3 and TRBJ2-1, is GAGVSQTPSNKVTEKGKYVELRCDPISGHTALYWYRQSLGQGPEFLIYFQGTGAADDSGLPNDRFFAVRPEGSVSTLKIQRTERGDSAVYLCASSLKRLAGPYNEQFFGPGTRLTVL.

The V and J genes are TRBV5-1 and TRBJ2-3; weak D call: TRBD1 (5 bases). The ends were cut back, 0 bases at V and 5 bases at J, with 13 bases in the middle. The CDR3 sequence is 15 residues long. Per the germline V gene, CDR1 is SGHRS and CDR2 is YFSETQ. The CDR3 nucleotides read TGCGCCAGCAGCTTGGGAAGGGGAAAGGAAGATACGCAGTATTTT. Amino acid sequence: CASSLGRGKEDTQYF.

V is TRBV2 and J is TRBJ1-2; TRBD1 agrees at 7 bases. The CDR3 is made up of 13 amino acids. CDR1 is SNHLY, CDR2 FYNNEI, per germline. With 6 bases clipped from V and 5 bases from J, the junction kept 6 bases outside the gene matches. For the CDR3, the DNA is TGTGCCAGCAGCCTCGAGGGGGCGTATGGCTACACCTTC. This encodes CASSLEGAYGYTF. The full variable domain, rest sourced from reference TRBV2 and TRBJ1-2, is EPEVTQTPSHQVTQMGQEVILRCVPISNHLYFYWYRQILGQKVEFLVSFYNNEISEKSEIFDDQFSVERPDGSNFTLKIRSTKLEDSAMYFCASSLEGAYGYTFGSGTRLTVV.

The V gene is TRBV14, the J gene TRBJ2-7; D uncertain. Germline-derived CDR1 and CDR2 are SGHDN and FVKESK. The V and J ends lost 6 bases and 4 bases respectively, with 7 bases between them. The CDR3 totals 11 residues. For the CDR3, the DNA is TGTGCCAGCAGTAAACGTTACGAGCAGTACTTC. Its protein is CASSKRYEQYF.

This sequence joins TRBV10-3 and TRBJ2-2; D gene uncertain. The CDR3 is 14 amino acids. V was pared by 6 bases and J by 1 base, with 9 bases between. Germline CDR1 and CDR2: ENHRY and SYGVKD. This CDR3 reads CAIREHLNTGELFF. CDR3 sequence (DNA): TGTGCCATCAGGGAACACCTGAACACCGGGGAGCTGTTTTTT.

The rearrangement links TRBV7-9 to TRBJ2-7, with 11 bases fitting TRBD1. Germline V gives CDR1 SEHNR, CDR2 FQNEAQ (reference sequence). The CDR3 consists of 13 residues. V lost 6 bases to trimming and J lost 2 bases; unmatched junction nucleotides: 0. CDR3 sequence (DNA): TGTGCCAGCAGGGGACAGGGGGCCTACGAGCAGTACTTC. Translating gives CASRGQGAYEQYF.

This clonotype occurred once. The V and J genes are TRBV5-4 and TRBJ2-3; D unresolved. The V end was cut by 1 base, the J end by 6 bases, with 18 bases between. The CDR3 runs to 16 residues. Germline CDR1 and CDR2: SGHNT and YYREEE (reference sequence). The chain's CDR3 is CASSLTQDLNSDTQYF. The DNA for the CDR3 is TGTGCCAGCAGCTTGACCCAGGACCTTAACTCCGATACGCAGTATTTT.

This chain connects TRBV5-4 to TRBJ2-1; TRBD2 aligns across 7 bases. This CDR3 has 15 amino acids. The V segment lost 0 bases and the J segment 10 bases; nucleotides outside the gene matches: 10. CDR1 is SGHNT and CDR2 is YYREEE in the germline V gene (reference sequence). CDR3 in DNA: TGTGCCAGCAGCTTGGACGGGAGGCCGGAAGGAGAGCAGTTCTTC. As protein: CASSLDGRPEGEQFF.

The chain is built from TRBV24-1 and TRBJ1-1, with D tentatively TRBD1 (6 bases). The CDR3 is 13 amino acids. V was cut by 4 bases and J by 6 bases, with 11 bases left in between. The germline gives CDR1 KGHDR, CDR2 SFDVKD. The CDR3 sequence: CATSDPDSSEAFF. The CDR3 bases are TGTGCCACCAGTGACCCGGACAGTTCTGAAGCTTTCTTT.

The chain employs TRBV4-2 and TRBJ2-7, with no clear D. The V gene lost 1 base and the J gene lost 3 bases, with 7 bases spanning the gap. The CDR3 has 13 amino acids. Germline V CDR1 and CDR2: LGHNA, YNFKEQ. CDR3 nucleotide sequence: TGTGCCAGCAGCCAAGGGTTTTACTACGAGCAGTACTTC. The encoded protein is CASSQGFYYEQYF.

The chain recombines TRBV7-9 with TRBJ2-1, with D possibly matching TRBD2 (5 bases). Matching the DNA end better, TRBJ2-7 makes the J call doubtful. Germline V lookup: CDR1 SEHNR, CDR2 FQNEAQ (reference sequence). CDR3 size: 13 residues. DNA of the CDR3: TGTGCCAGCAGTGCTGGAGGACCGTACGAGCAGTACTTC. Residues: CASSAGGPYEQYF.

The chain links TRBV24-1 to TRBJ2-2, with D possibly called TRBD1 or TRBD2 (6 bases each). The V gene lost 9 bases and the J gene lost 4 bases, with 11 bases spanning the gap. CDR1 KGHDR and CDR2 SFDVKD come from the germline V gene. CDR3 size: 13 residues. In DNA, the CDR3 is TGTGCCACCGAGGGGGGAGCCACCGGGGAGCTGTTTTTT. It encodes CATEGGATGELFF.

Only one count was recorded for this clonotype. Here the CDR3 DNA reads TGTGCCAGCCTACAACAGGGGGCGTCGAATTCACCCCTCCACTTT. Translating gives CASLQQGASNSPLHF. The gene calls are TRBV19 and TRBJ1-6; 9 positions match TRBD1. The length of the CDR3 is 15 residues. After removal of 9 bases from V and 7 bases from J, the junction contained 10 bases not matched to a gene. In germline, CDR1 is LNHDA, CDR2 SQIVND (reference sequence). Full variable domain (outside the CDR3, taken from reference TRBV19 and TRBJ1-6): DGGITQSPKYLFRKEGQNVTLSCEQNLNHDAMYWYRQDPGQGLRLIYYSQIVNDFQKGDIAEGYSVSREKKESFPLTVTSAQKNPTAFYLCASLQQGASNSPLHFGNGTRLTVT.

This clonotype was seen more than once but under ten times. The chain links TRBV7-3 to TRBJ1-2; a weak D match, TRBD1 (5 bases). The CDR3 extends over 14 amino acids. V lost 0 bases to trimming and J lost 8 bases, with 13 bases between them. Germline V gene data show CDR1 as SGHTA and CDR2 as FQGTGA. The CDR3 nucleotides read TGTGCCAGCAGCTTAACGGGGAAGGGGCGAGGCTACACCTTC. Translation gives CASSLTGKGRGYTF.

The J gene is TRBJ2-3, the V gene TRBV7-9; the D gene could be TRBD1 or TRBD2 (5 bases each). V was cut by 5 bases and J by 6 bases, with 18 bases left in between. This CDR3 is 15 amino acids long. Germline V gives CDR1 SEHNR, CDR2 FQNEAQ (reference sequence). CDR3 nucleotide sequence: TGTGCCAGCAGCGGGACCCTTGTTGGTATGGATACGCAGTATTTT. Protein sequence: CASSGTLVGMDTQYF.

The chain is built from TRBV7-2 and TRBJ1-5; TRBD1 aligns across 8 bases. The V gene's germline CDR1 is SGHTA and CDR2 FQGNSA. V shed 4 bases, J shed 5 bases, and the junction held 7 bases outside the gene matches. The CDR3 is 15 residues long. The CDR3 region has the DNA TGTGCCAGCAGCTCATGGTCAGGGGGCGATCAGCCCCAGCATTTT. This encodes CASSSWSGGDQPQHF.

There are a few counts of this clonotype. V gene TRBV19 combines with J gene TRBJ1-5, with D possibly matching TRBD1 (5 bases). From germline, CDR1 is LNHDA and CDR2 SQIVND (reference sequence). This CDR3 comprises 15 residues. Trimming removed 6 bases from V and 1 base from J, with 13 bases in between. CDR3: CASRWGERSNQPQHF. Written as DNA, the CDR3 is TGTGCCAGTAGATGGGGGGAACGGAGCAATCAGCCCCAGCATTTT.

The J gene is TRBJ2-7, the V gene TRBV10-3; D is possibly TRBD2 (6 bases). Trimming pared 10 bases from V and 6 bases from J, leaving 22 bases between. Germline CDR1 and CDR2: ENHRY and SYGVKD. This CDR3 has 14 amino acids. CDR3 in amino acids: CATTSAGFRGEQYF. The CDR3 bases are TGTGCCACGACCTCAGCGGGTTTTAGAGGCGAGCAGTACTTC.

This sequence joins TRBV2 and TRBJ1-6; a possible D gene is TRBD1 (6 bases). The CDR3 spans 15 residues. V gave up 7 bases and J gave up 5 bases, with 15 bases separating them. Germline V gives CDR1 SNHLY, CDR2 FYNNEI. CDR3 sequence: CASTRQAPDNSPLHF. The CDR3 DNA sequence: TGTGCCAGCACCCGACAGGCGCCAGATAATTCACCCCTCCACTTT.

This chain links TRBV28 with TRBJ1-1; the match to TRBD1 covers 10 bases. This CDR3 contains 15 residues. Germline V lookup: CDR1 MDHEN, CDR2 SYDVKM. Unmatched junction bases numbered 4, after V lost 2 bases and J lost 4 bases. CDR3 sequence (DNA): TGTGCCAGCAGTTTAGGGGACAGGGGTTTCACTGAAGCTTTCTTT. It is translated as CASSLGDRGFTEAFF.

The rearrangement uses TRBV28 and TRBJ1-2; D gene ambiguous. Per germline, CDR1 MDHEN and CDR2 SYDVKM. The CDR3 is 11 amino acids. The V end was cut by 7 bases, the J end by 2 bases, with 5 bases between. The CDR3 coding sequence is TGTGCCAGCATGGAGAACTATGGCTACACCTTC. It codes for CASMENYGYTF.

The chain uses TRBV2 and TRBJ2-7; 8 bases line up with TRBD2. Germline values: CDR1 SNHLY, CDR2 FYNNEI. V lost 6 bases, J lost 4 bases, and 5 bases stayed unmatched. The CDR3 runs 13 residues. This CDR3 is CASRLAAEYEQYF. In DNA, the CDR3 is TGTGCCAGCAGACTAGCGGCAGAGTACGAGCAGTACTTC.

The J gene is TRBJ1-1, the V gene TRBV2; D is possibly TRBD1 (6 bases). CDR3 length equals 14 residues. Germline V CDR1 and CDR2: SNHLY, FYNNEI. Deletions cut 8 bases from V and 0 bases from J, with 13 bases between. CDR3 nucleotides: TGTGCCAGCTCCCTACAGGGCATGAACACTGAAGCTTTCTTT. Translated, it gives CASSLQGMNTEAFF.

The chain carries TRBV11-3 and TRBJ2-1, with D unresolved. The V end was cut by 5 bases, the J end by 6 bases, with 8 bases between. In germline, CDR1 is SGHNT, CDR2 YENEEA. This CDR3 region has 12 residues. The CDR3 region is CASSPTGNEQFF. Written as DNA, the CDR3 is TGTGCCAGCAGCCCGACTGGCAATGAGCAGTTCTTC. The whole variable domain, filled in from reference TRBV11-3 and TRBJ2-1, reads EAGVVQSPRYKIIEKKQPVAFWCNPISGHNTLYWYLQNLGQGPELLIRYENEEAVDDSQLPKDRFSAERLKGVDSTLKIQPAELGDSAVYLCASSPTGNEQFFGPGTRLTVL.

The chain has TRBV11-2 and TRBJ2-2, with D tentatively TRBD1 (8 bases). The CDR3 totals 15 residues. V lost 4 bases and J lost 5, with 14 bases in between. The germline V gene encodes CDR1 SGHAT and CDR2 FQNNGV. This chain's CDR3 is CASSSGQGGTGELFF. CDR3 DNA: TGTGCCAGCAGCTCCGGACAGGGAGGGACCGGGGAGCTGTTTTTT.

V usage is TRBV15 and J usage is TRBJ1-6; maybe TRBD1 (6 bases). The V end was cut by 0 bases, the J end by 13 bases, with 19 bases between. Germline loops: CDR1 LNHNV, CDR2 YYDKDF (reference sequence). The CDR3 is made up of 16 amino acids. The CDR3 reads CATSRDQLPTGLPLHF. CDR3 bases: TGTGCCACCAGCAGAGATCAGCTCCCTACAGGGTTGCCCCTCCACTTT.

The genes are TRBV12-3 or TRBV12-4 and TRBJ1-5, with D possibly TRBD1 on 5 matching bases. This CDR3 contains 14 residues. V lost 5 bases and J lost 1, with 9 bases in between. The CDR3 nucleotides read TGTGCCAGCAGTCTGACAGCCAGCAATCAGCCCCAGCATTTT. Its translation is CASSLTASNQPQHF.